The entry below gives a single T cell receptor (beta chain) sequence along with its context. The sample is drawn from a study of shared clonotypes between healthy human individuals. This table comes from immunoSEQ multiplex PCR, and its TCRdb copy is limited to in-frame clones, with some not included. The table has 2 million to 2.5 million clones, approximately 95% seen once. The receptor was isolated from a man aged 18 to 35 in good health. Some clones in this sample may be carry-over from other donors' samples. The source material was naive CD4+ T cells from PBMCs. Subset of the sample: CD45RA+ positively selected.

The chain's CDR3 is CATSTLEGGNFEAFF. The CDR3 DNA reads TGTGCCACCTCAACCTTAGAGGGGGGTAACTTCGAAGCTTTCTTT. The chain combines TRBV27 with TRBJ1-1; D perhaps matches TRBD1 (6 bases). V lost 10 bases to trimming and J lost 8 bases, with 26 bases between them. CDR1 MNHEY and CDR2 SMNVEV come from the germline V gene (reference sequence). The CDR3 consists of 15 residues.